This paragraph covers one TCR beta chain sequence. V dropped 5 bases and J dropped 2 bases, with 12 bases sitting between them. The CDR3 has 14 residues. Germline V lookup: CDR1 LNHDA, CDR2 SQIVND (reference sequence). 60 Vbeta and 13 Jbeta primers were used in PCR. Here immunoSEQ multiplex PCR was the method, and the copy in TCRdb shows in-frame clones only, minus some. In the table there are some 85,000 clones, about four fifths of which are singletons. The data derive from a study of cytomegalovirus exposure and HLA in healthy donors. Sequencing was done on a sample of PBMCs. The chain joins TRBV19 to TRBJ1-2; perhaps TRBD1 as D (6 bases). This receptor was identified in a man younger than 30 in good health and CMV-seropositive. CDR3 in amino acids: CASSLTGPNYGYTF. CDR3 coding DNA: TGTGCCAGTAGTCTCACAGGGCCCAACTATGGCTACACCTTC.